This T cell receptor beta chain was observed in a study of cytomegalovirus exposure and HLA in healthy donors (TCRdb year 2017). With regard to the full study: In an earlier analysis of several hundred of the donors, about 270 Gb of sequence data and 90 million to 130 million unique TCR beta sequences from 150 million to 200 million T cells were reported. Donor age, sex, ethnicity and CMV serostatus were compiled alongside the repertoire data. HLA typing included class I and class II loci at four-digit resolution. In a later genetic analysis, genome-wide SNP genotypes for about three fifths of the 666 donors were used, and that subset was treated as a discovery cohort. Along with the roughly 670-subject first cohort, a separate validation cohort of over 90 different subjects was used. Among around 400 genotyped donors of the cohort, an average of around 240,000 unique TCR beta nucleotide sequences were sequenced per donor, about a sixth of them non-productive. Of the 350 to 450 genotyped donors, 65% to 90% fell in the genetic ancestry cluster associated with self-reported Caucasian donors. Roughly 5 DR-DQ haplotypes were handled as single units for association and clustering, since linkage in the cohort was strong. An earlier analysis of 587 of the donors applied high-throughput TCR beta sequencing to assess whether each TCR beta V gene segment acted as functional or pseudogenic. Rather than using new phenotypic data, the later analysis identified candidate immune exposures from TCR beta sequences and from how often those sequences occurred across donors. The T cell repertoires of 666 subjects were profiled by immunosequencing and related to cytomegalovirus serostatus. To predict cytomegalovirus infection status, the study combined high-throughput TCR immunosequencing, statistical association of individual TCRs with disease status, and machine learning. About 330 gigabases of sequencing data and 91 million or so unique TCR sequences made up an early release that covered nearly 650 HLA-typed donors. The aim of the study was to test whether cataloging public T cell receptors could identify signatures of past pathogen exposure. Typing coverage varied by locus: about 629-630 donors for A, B, C, DRB1 and DQB1; approximately 500 for DQA1; 606 for DPA1; 450 to 480 for DPB1. To study patterns of TCR occurrence, a later analysis re-analyzed previously published TCR beta repertoires from 550 to 800 donors and added high-resolution HLA genotyping. All discovery cohort repertoires had been generated using a single sequencing platform. Broader findings and caveats from the paper: The 87-base-pair reads could not distinguish some IMGT-functional V segments, including TRBV6-2 and TRBV6-3, so those segments were excluded. CMV serostatus was the only immune exposure information available for the cohort. According to a later genetic analysis, donors in an Asian-associated ancestry cluster had fewer N-insertions in productive TCRs than the approximately 700-donor mean. Linkage disequilibrium might explain the correlated functional status among segregating V segments, but an unknown experimental factor could not be excluded. The study listed 164 TCR beta chains as associated with cytomegalovirus. According to the authors, the approach could potentially be generalized to other disease states and immunological phenotypes. When HLA alleles, especially DR and DQ, strongly co-occurred, attributing TCR associations to individual alleles was difficult. A group of highly shared sequence variants was considered likely to be a technical artifact of the sequencing pipeline. A further reported finding was that TCR beta sequences accurately predicted the HLA-A and HLA-B alleles for most subjects in the first cohort. A few of the identified cytomegalovirus-associated TCR beta chains were confirmed in vitro to be specific for cytomegalovirus antigens. The cohort was sequenced for TCR beta chains only, and without alpha or paired-chain data the features that could be detected were limited. According to a later analysis, TCR association rates differed among HLA loci, with DRB1 alleles showing the most associated TCRs and HLA-C alleles showing the fewest. Because HLA typing was unavailable for some donors at each locus, only the typed subset was used in association tests. The earlier analysis of 587 of the donors excluded around 17 rarely observed V segments, including chromosome 9 orphons, because counts were too low. A later analysis reported that several top co-occurrence clusters appeared linked to parvovirus B19, influenza, CMV and Epstein-Barr virus. Most CMV-associated TCR beta chains appeared to be HLA-restricted in a later analysis, and the HLA associations seemed to be driven largely by CMV exposure. Cytomegalovirus status was reported to be diagnosed by the classifier with high specificity and sensitivity in both the original and validation cohorts. Presence/absence analyses assumed roughly uniform sequencing depth across donors, an assumption that may not hold. Most TCR sequences were observed very rarely across donors, whereas some public TCRs were present in many individuals. A later genetic analysis associated a missense DCLRE1C variant with V-gene and J-gene trimming of TCR beta chains, and an independent cohort replicated the association. In a later analysis, HLA-associated TCR beta chains were found to be more clonally expanded and to have lower generation probabilities than equally common non-associated chains. In a later analysis, 16,951 TCR beta sequences were associated with specific HLA alleles at a false discovery rate of 0.05. Broadly in line with IMGT annotations, most TCR beta V segments showed up in productive rearrangements about 87% or about 30% of the time in an earlier analysis of under 700 of the donors.

Taken from the germline V gene (reference sequence), the CDR1 and CDR2 loops are LNHDA and SQIVND. The CDR3 starts with the cysteine, ends with the phenylalanine, and has 15 residues. The CDR3 DNA has 45 bases and is translated from base 1. The V and J ends are trimmed by 4 bases and 0 bases, leaving 11 bases between them. Libraries were made using the immunoSEQ multiplex PCR assay. For the multiplex PCR, a mixture combining 60 forward primers for TCR Vbeta segments and 13 reverse primers for TCR Jbeta segments was used. The CDR3 region of rearranged TCR beta genes was amplified from genomic DNA by a multiplex PCR assay. The Illumina HiSeq System was used to sequence the amplified TCR beta libraries as 87-base-pair reads. The published analysis was carried out like this. Across the roughly 670 repertoires, a later analysis counted tens of millions of unique TCR beta chains, about 10 million of which were shared by at least two donors. Raw reads were error-corrected and collapsed into unique sequences with a nearest-neighbor algorithm that merged closely related sequences to remove PCR and sequencing errors. To assign V, D and J gene segments, CDR3 sequences were aligned to IMGT reference sequences. For a sequence to be retained, at least a six-nucleotide match to both a V gene segment and a J gene segment was required. A rearrangement counted as productive if the CDR3 had no stop codons and remained in frame with V and J, and every other rearrangement counted as non-productive. Following IMGT convention, CDR3 was defined as the stretch from the second conserved V-encoded cysteine to the conserved J-encoded phenylalanine. Sequences without an unambiguous match to a single V gene segment were excluded from the earlier analysis of a few hundred of the donors. An earlier analysis of a few hundred of the donors classified V segments as functional when productive rearrangements were above 56.7% and as segregating when the standard deviation between donors was above 5%. A statistical classification framework was built for diagnosing cytomegalovirus status from the catalog of TCR beta chain sequences. V and J gene assignment, in a later analysis, came from comparing TCR nucleotide sequences with IMGT/GENE-DB human TR gene sequences. In a later analysis, CDR3 sequences and most-parsimonious VDJ recombination scenarios were assigned using the TCRdist pipeline. In a later analysis, each TCR beta chain was defined by its CDR3 amino acid sequence together with its V-gene family, and reads without a unique V-gene family were excluded. In a later analysis, 450 to 600 highly shared, low-generation-probability nucleotide sequences were removed to address suspected cross-contamination and a sequencing artifact. For each public chain, a later analysis derived a clonal expansion index from normalized ranks of inferred template counts within each repertoire. In a later analysis, generation probabilities were computed using a VDJ recombination model fitted to out-of-frame rearrangements, and the results were checked against IGoR. Hypergeometric tests were used in a later analysis to score TCR-TCR, TCR-HLA and TCR-CMV co-occurrence, with a repertoire-size bias correction applied to the TCR pairs. To estimate false discovery rates, a later analysis permuted the HLA or CMV assignments 20 times. In a later analysis, co-occurring TCRs were grouped with DBSCAN, and TCRdist sequence similarity was added when clustering was performed within HLA-allele-positive subsets. Repertoires with fewer than 30,000 or more than 120,000 public chains, plus five repertoires with anomalous nucleotide sharing, were excluded from co-occurrence clustering. In its TCRdb copy, this immuneACCESS table keeps in-frame sequences only and misses some clones. Where compared with another copy, unresolved V genes explain less than half of these, and the others have no known cause. V and J calls and clone size follow that table, whereas D and trimming were derived from the DNA. This sample has around 180,000 clones in its table, and 80% to 85% of those were observed once. The leading ten clones occupy roughly 2.1% of the sample.

The cohort was made up of 666 healthy bone marrow donors. At the time of sampling, all cohort members were nominally healthy, though unrecorded immune exposures were likely present. The donor was CMV seropositive and was included in the group of 250 to 300 seropositive cohort members. A peripheral blood sample was collected from each donor, and TCR beta sequencing was performed on peripheral blood mononuclear cells. Genomic DNA was extracted from the blood cell samples with the Qiagen DNeasy Blood Extraction Kit. As regards this clone: Its antigen is currently not known. No clone much larger than this one lies a single base away; base qualities are absent.

The V gene is TRBV19 and the J gene is TRBJ2-3; TRBD1 could be the D gene, as 5 bases match. This receptor was obtained from a woman in her late teens or twenties in good health and CMV-seropositive. The source material was PBMCs. The encoded CDR3 is CASSSTGLSTDTQYF. The DNA sequence is TGTGCCAGTAGTAGCACAGGCCTTAGCACAGATACGCAGTATTTT.